One sample yielded the 22 T cell receptor beta chains listed below, sequenced in a study of CD8 T cells in ankylosing spondylitis. One entry per CDR3 protein results from TCRdb running MiXCR on the 5' RACE reads. The sample lists 250,000 or so distinct CDR3 sequences; 20% to 30% were seen once. The sequenced sample was blood, either unsorted or a sorted T cell fraction (not recorded which). The source of these receptors is a male donor with ankylosing spondylitis or in good health (not recorded which).

The chain employs TRBV6-5 and TRBJ2-3; no definite D call. V was shortened by 2 bases and J by 2 bases, with 11 bases between the two germline ends. This CDR3 is built from 15 residues. CDR1 MNHEY and CDR2 SVGAGI come from the germline V gene. The CDR3 loop is CASSYGRKDTDTQYF. The CDR3 nucleotides are TGTGCCAGCAGTTACGGGCGCAAAGACACAGATACGCAGTATTTT.

This clonotype showed up just a few times. J is TRBJ2-7 and V is TRBV12-3 or TRBV12-4; D is undetermined. This CDR3 spans 12 amino acids. The V and J ends lost 6 bases and 6 bases respectively, with 12 bases between them. The CDR3 protein is CASSVRASEQYF. CDR3 DNA sequence: TGTGCCAGCAGCGTCCGTGCTTCCGAGCAGTACTTC.

This clonotype was seen many times. V usage is TRBV9 and J usage is TRBJ1-4; tentatively, D is TRBD1 (6 bases). Trimming removed 4 bases from V and 7 bases from J, with 17 bases in between. CDR3 length equals 15 residues. The V gene's germline CDR1 is SGDLS and CDR2 YYNGEE. DNA of the CDR3: TGTGCCAGCAGCCCCGATGGGGGGGCCAGTGAAAAACTGTTTTTT. This sequence encodes CASSPDGGASEKLFF.

This clonotype came up a few times. The V gene is TRBV6-5, the J gene TRBJ1-6, with a possible D match to TRBD1 (5 bases). Germline CDR1 and CDR2: MNHEY and SVGAGI. The CDR3 covers 15 residues. V was pared by 0 bases and J by 4 bases, with 7 bases between. The CDR3 reads CASSYSQGYNSPLHF. The CDR3 DNA is TGTGCCAGCAGTTACTCCCAGGGTTATAATTCACCCCTCCACTTT.

The rearrangement uses TRBV29-1 and TRBJ2-1; TRBD1 agrees at 8 bases. Germline loops: CDR1 SQVTM, CDR2 ANQGSEA. V lost 0 bases, J lost 0 bases, and 7 bases stayed unmatched. The CDR3 has 17 amino acids. The CDR3 loop is CSVEDRWDRSSYNEQFF. CDR3 nucleotide sequence: TGCAGCGTTGAAGATCGGTGGGACAGGAGCTCCTACAATGAGCAGTTCTTC.

This clonotype was seen many times. J is TRBJ2-5 and V is TRBV29-1; D remains ambiguous. This CDR3 spans 10 amino acids. Germline CDR1 is SQVTM and CDR2 is ANQGSEA. The V end lost 4 bases, the J end lost 4 bases, and 4 bases lay between the germline ends. This chain's CDR3 is CSVAGETQYF. The CDR3 coding sequence is TGCAGCGTTGCCGGAGAGACCCAGTACTTC. Supplemented by reference TRBV29-1 and TRBJ2-5, the full variable domain reads SAVISQKPSRDICQRGTSLTIQCQVDSQVTMMFWYRQQPGQSLTLIATANQGSEATYESGFVIDKFPISRPNLTFSTLTVSNMSPEDSSIYLCSVAGETQYFGPGTRLLVL.

This clonotype was observed at least ten times. V gene TRBV6-1 combines with J gene TRBJ2-1, with 10 positions matching TRBD1. Germline V lookup: CDR1 MNHNS, CDR2 SASEGT. V was pared by 7 bases and J by 5 bases, with 8 bases of the junction left unmatched. This CDR3 has 15 amino acids. In nucleotides, the CDR3 is TGTGCCAGCACCCCCCCCGGGACAGGGGACAATGAGCAGTTCTTC. This gives the protein CASTPPGTGDNEQFF.

This rearrangement joins TRBV23-1 to TRBJ2-5; D ambiguous. TRBV23-1 is identified as an open reading frame with a role that is uncertain. CDR3 length: 15 amino acids. Trimming took off 2 bases at V and 4 bases at J, with 14 bases between the two ends. Here the CDR3 reads CASSQGAKGSETQYF. The CDR3 nucleotides read TGCGCCAGCAGTCAAGGCGCTAAGGGATCAGAGACCCAGTACTTC.

The chain couples TRBV10-1 to TRBJ1-6; D not resolved. With 6 bases removed from V and 6 bases from J, the gap between germline ends came to 18 bases. The CDR3 spans 16 residues. Germline-derived CDR1 and CDR2 are WNHNN and SYGVQD (reference sequence). CDR3 bases: TGCGCCAGCAGGCCGGTGTTGAATCCTCCTAATTCACCCCTCCACTTT. Its protein is CASRPVLNPPNSPLHF.

This clonotype occurred a few times. The chain has TRBV6-2 or TRBV6-3 and TRBJ2-5; D not certain. The CDR3 spans 11 residues. Germline V CDR1 and CDR2: MNHEY, SVGEGT. With 2 bases removed from V and 5 bases from J, the gap between germline ends came to 3 bases. The CDR3 DNA is TGTGCCAGCAGTTACAGTGAGACCCAGTACTTC. Encoded protein: CASSYSETQYF.

This clonotype was counted at least ten times. The gene calls are TRBV5-1 and TRBJ2-3; D is tentatively TRBD1 or TRBD2 (5 bases each). CDR1 and CDR2 from the germline V gene are SGHRS and YFSETQ. V gave up 0 bases and J gave up 1 base, with 9 bases separating them. The CDR3 loop spans 15 amino acids. The CDR3 coding sequence is TGCGCCAGCAGCTTGGGGGGGTGGGGCACAGATACGCAGTATTTT. It is translated as CASSLGGWGTDTQYF.

The V and J genes are TRBV20-1 and TRBJ1-6; D is ambiguous. V was pared by 6 bases and J by 4 bases, with 16 bases between. This CDR3 is 15 amino acids long. CDR1 is DFQATT and CDR2 is SNEGSKA in the germline V gene (reference sequence). CDR3 bases: TGCAGTGCCCAGACATCGGCCCGTTATAATTCACCCCTCCACTTT. Its protein product is CSAQTSARYNSPLHF.

The chain employs TRBV7-3 and TRBJ2-3, with D perhaps given as TRBD1 or TRBD2 (5 bases each). V gave up 2 bases and J gave up 10 bases, with 25 bases separating them. This CDR3 is built from 17 residues. Germline loops: CDR1 SGHTA, CDR2 FQGTGA. Written as DNA, the CDR3 is TGTGCCAGCAGCTTATATACGGGAAGAGGGGCCAGATCGGCGCAGTATTTT. Amino acids: CASSLYTGRGARSAQYF.

This clonotype was detected many times. The chain employs TRBV10-3 and TRBJ2-7; D call uncertain. Deletions cut 6 bases from V and 6 bases from J, with 12 bases between. Germline V gives CDR1 ENHRY, CDR2 SYGVKD. This CDR3 has 12 residues. The CDR3 sequence is CAIRAVASEQYF. CDR3 nucleotide sequence: TGTGCCATCAGAGCAGTAGCATCCGAGCAGTACTTC.

This clonotype has a handful of counts. The chain's CDR3 is CASSQGSSNQPQHF. The CDR3 coding sequence is TGTGCCAGCAGCCAAGGGAGTAGCAATCAGCCCCAGCATTTT. The chain has TRBV3-1 and TRBJ1-5; D unclear. Trimming removed 1 base from V and 0 bases from J, with 4 bases in between. Germline values: CDR1 LGHDT, CDR2 YNNKEL (reference sequence). The CDR3 has 14 residues.

This clonotype came up many times. The rearrangement joins TRBV20-1 to TRBJ2-5; TRBD1 aligns across 7 bases. V was pared by 6 bases and J by 2 bases, with 12 bases of the junction left unmatched. This CDR3 has 15 residues. Germline CDR1 and CDR2: DFQATT and SNEGSKA (reference sequence). The CDR3 DNA is TGCAGTGCGTATCGGGCTAAACAGGGGCAAGAGACCCAGTACTTC. Its protein product is CSAYRAKQGQETQYF.

The chain joins TRBV20-1 to TRBJ2-3; 14 nucleotides line up with TRBD2. Losses at the gene ends were 1 base for V and 6 bases for J; bases not matched to a gene: 9. From germline, CDR1 is DFQATT and CDR2 SNEGSKA (reference sequence). This CDR3 contains 17 residues. The CDR3 DNA follows: TGCAGTGCTAGAGGACTAGCGGGGGGGACCGAGTGGGATACGCAGTATTTT. Translation gives CSARGLAGGTEWDTQYF.

This clonotype was seen at least ten times. The rearrangement uses TRBV7-3 and TRBJ1-1, with a tentative D call TRBD1 (5 bases). With 4 bases removed from V and 7 bases from J, the gap between germline ends came to 13 bases. Germline CDR1 and CDR2: SGHTA and FQGTGA. The CDR3 runs 13 residues. The CDR3 loop is CASSYRGGVEAFF. The CDR3 coding sequence is TGTGCCAGCAGCTACCGGGGGGGGGTTGAAGCTTTCTTT.

This clonotype is a singleton in its sample. This sequence joins TRBV25-1 and TRBJ2-7; D uncertain. V lost 4 bases, J lost 8 bases, and 12 bases lay in between. The CDR3 is 12 amino acids. Germline V gene sequence: CDR1 MGHDK, CDR2 SYGVNS. In nucleotides, the CDR3 is TGTGCCAGCAGTGGTTTACCGGGCCAGCAGTACTTC. Its translation: CASSGLPGQQYF.

The V call is TRBV5-6, the J call TRBJ2-5; TRBD2 aligns across 7 bases. The junction had 10 bases not matched to a gene; V was cut back by 2 bases and J by 3 bases. The CDR3 loop spans 16 amino acids. Germline loops: CDR1 SGHDT, CDR2 YYEEEE. CDR3 DNA: TGTGCCAGCAGCTTTAGGGCTAGCGGAGCCAAAGAGACCCAGTACTTC. Translation gives CASSFRASGAKETQYF.

This clonotype was recorded many times. The V gene is TRBV12-3 or TRBV12-4, the J gene TRBJ2-1; TRBD2 matches 15 bases. V lost 7 bases, J lost 9 bases, and 10 bases stayed unmatched. The CDR3 is 16 amino acids. The CDR3 loop reads CASTRTSGGAWGEQFF. CDR3 coding DNA: TGTGCCAGCACCCGGACTAGCGGGGGGGCCTGGGGTGAGCAGTTCTTC.

This sequence joins TRBV7-2 and TRBJ2-7, with 13 bases that match TRBD2. Unmatched junction bases numbered 3, after V lost 1 base and J lost 9 bases. The CDR3 is made up of 14 amino acids. CDR1 and CDR2 (germline): SGHTA, FQGNSA. The CDR3 DNA follows: TGTGCCAGCAGCTTAGGGTGGACTAGCGGGGGGCAGTACTTC. It encodes CASSLGWTSGGQYF.